This TCR beta chain was found in a study of T cell responses to AZD1222 COVID-19 vaccine. Study results and caveats: Only a handful of AZD1222 recipients were seropositive at baseline.

Sequenced by immunoSEQ multiplex PCR; TCRdb stores in-frame clones only, minus some. The data show 150,000 or so clones, with more than 90% seen just once and 5% held by the top ten. This CDR3 has 17 amino acids. Of note for this clone: Its antigen is still unknown.

The chain combines TRBV12-1 with TRBJ1-2; TRBD1, the table's D call, was not compared with the DNA. TRBV12-1 is a pseudogene segment. This material consisted of peripheral blood, taken on day 0 of AZD1222 vaccination. This TCR was recovered from an adult in good health. CDR3 in DNA: TGTGCCAGCAGCTTTCAGGTCTCACAGGGAGAGGGCGATGGCTACACCTTC. It codes for CASSFQVSQGEGDGYTF.